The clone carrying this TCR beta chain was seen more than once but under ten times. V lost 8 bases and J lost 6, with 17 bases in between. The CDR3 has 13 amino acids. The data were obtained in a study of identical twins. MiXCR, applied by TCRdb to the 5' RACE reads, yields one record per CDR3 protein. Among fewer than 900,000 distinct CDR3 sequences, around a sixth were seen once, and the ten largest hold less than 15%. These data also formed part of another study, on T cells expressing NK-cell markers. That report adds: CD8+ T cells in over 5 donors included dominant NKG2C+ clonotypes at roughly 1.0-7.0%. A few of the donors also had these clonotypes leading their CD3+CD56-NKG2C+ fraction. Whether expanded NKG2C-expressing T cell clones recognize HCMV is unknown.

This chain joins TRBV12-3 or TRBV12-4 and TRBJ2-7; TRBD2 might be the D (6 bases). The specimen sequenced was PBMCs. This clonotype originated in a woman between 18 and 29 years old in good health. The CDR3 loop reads CASGLAEYTEQYF. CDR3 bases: TGTGCCAGCGGATTAGCGGAATATACCGAGCAGTACTTC.